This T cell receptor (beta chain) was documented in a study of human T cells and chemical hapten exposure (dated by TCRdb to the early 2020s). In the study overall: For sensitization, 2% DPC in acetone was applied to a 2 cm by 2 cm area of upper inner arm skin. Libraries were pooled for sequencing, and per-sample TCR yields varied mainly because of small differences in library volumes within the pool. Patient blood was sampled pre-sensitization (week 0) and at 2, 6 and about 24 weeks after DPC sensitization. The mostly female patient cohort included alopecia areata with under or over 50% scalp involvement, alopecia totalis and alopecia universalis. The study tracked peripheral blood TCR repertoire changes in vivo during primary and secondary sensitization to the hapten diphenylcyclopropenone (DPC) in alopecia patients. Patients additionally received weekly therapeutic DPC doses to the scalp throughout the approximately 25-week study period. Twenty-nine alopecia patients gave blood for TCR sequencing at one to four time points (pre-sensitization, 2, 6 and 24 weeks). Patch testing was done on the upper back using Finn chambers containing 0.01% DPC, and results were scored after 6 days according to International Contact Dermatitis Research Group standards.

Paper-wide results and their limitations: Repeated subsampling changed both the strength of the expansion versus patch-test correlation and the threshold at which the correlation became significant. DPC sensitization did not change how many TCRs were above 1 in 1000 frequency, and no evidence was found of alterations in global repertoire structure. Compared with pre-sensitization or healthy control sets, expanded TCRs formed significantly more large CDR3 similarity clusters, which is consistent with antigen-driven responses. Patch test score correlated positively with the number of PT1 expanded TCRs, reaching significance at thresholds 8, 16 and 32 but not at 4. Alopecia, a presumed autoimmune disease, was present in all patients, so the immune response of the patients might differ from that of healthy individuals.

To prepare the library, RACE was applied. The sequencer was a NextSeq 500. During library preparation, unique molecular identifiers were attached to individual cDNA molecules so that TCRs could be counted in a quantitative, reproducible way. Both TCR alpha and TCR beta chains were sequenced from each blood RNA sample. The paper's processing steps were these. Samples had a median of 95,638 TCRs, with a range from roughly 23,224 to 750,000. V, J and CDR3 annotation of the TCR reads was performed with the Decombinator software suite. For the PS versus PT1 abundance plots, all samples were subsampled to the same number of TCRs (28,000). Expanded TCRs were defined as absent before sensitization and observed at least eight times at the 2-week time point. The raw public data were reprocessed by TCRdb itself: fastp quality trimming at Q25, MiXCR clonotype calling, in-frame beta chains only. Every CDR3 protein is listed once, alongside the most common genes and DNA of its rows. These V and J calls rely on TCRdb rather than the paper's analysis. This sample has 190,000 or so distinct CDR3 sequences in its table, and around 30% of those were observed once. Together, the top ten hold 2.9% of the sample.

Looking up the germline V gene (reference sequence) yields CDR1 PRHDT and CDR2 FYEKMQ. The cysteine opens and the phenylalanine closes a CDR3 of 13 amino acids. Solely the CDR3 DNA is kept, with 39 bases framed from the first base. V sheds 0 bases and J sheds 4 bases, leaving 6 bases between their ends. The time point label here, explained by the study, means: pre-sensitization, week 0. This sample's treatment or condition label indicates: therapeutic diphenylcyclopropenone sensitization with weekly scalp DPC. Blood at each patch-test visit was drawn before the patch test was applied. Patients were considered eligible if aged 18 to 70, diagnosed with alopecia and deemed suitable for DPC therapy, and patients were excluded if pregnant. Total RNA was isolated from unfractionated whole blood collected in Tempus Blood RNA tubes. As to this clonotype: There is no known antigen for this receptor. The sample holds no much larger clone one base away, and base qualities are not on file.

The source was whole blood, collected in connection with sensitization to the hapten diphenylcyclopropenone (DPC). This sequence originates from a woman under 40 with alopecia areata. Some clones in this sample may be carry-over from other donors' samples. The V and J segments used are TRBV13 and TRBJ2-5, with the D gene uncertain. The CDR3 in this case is CASSLGSSETQYF. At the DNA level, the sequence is TGTGCCAGCAGCTTAGGTTCCTCAGAGACCCAGTACTTC.